This T cell receptor beta chain comes out of a study of blood T cells in healthy people across ages. General study results and limits: Age brought a roughly linear fall in TCR beta diversity measured per million T cells.

V dropped 8 bases and J dropped 5; count of bases not matched to a gene: 14. Germline-derived CDR1 and CDR2 are LGHNA and YNFKEQ. There are 15 residues in the CDR3. As for this clonotype: The antigen remains undetermined.

Using a J-beta primer mix together with a sample-barcoded 5' primer, a second PCR was run for roughly 6 to 11 cycles. TCRdb redid the calling of the 5' RACE reads with MiXCR, one entry per CDR3 protein. The sample records about 900,000 distinct CDR3 sequences, 62% being singletons. This chain joins TRBV4-2 and TRBJ2-5, with 7 bases lining up with TRBD2. Sequenced: blood. This TCR came from a man aged 30 to 39 in good health. The DNA for the CDR3 is TGTGCCAGCTCGCCCCCCCGGGGGGTATGGGAGACCCAGTACTTC. Translation gives CASSPPRGVWETQYF.